This T cell receptor (beta chain) was observed in a study of T cell responses to AZD1222 COVID-19 vaccine. Whole-study findings and limits: The donor cohort was predominantly white British with a female majority, and clonal diversity may have been underestimated. Samples come after the peak T cell response, not at day 14.

Germline-derived CDR1 and CDR2 are SNHLY and FYNNEI. This CDR3 comprises 13 residues. V trimming: 6 bases; J trimming: 10 bases; junction bases outside the gene matches: 3. Turning to this clone: Its target is not known.

Measured with immunoSEQ multiplex PCR; TCRdb has only the in-frame clones, and not every one. The sample comprises some 130,000 clones, roughly 93% of which are singletons, and 6% to 7.5% rests with the top ten. This TCR derives from an adult who received the AZD1222 COVID-19 vaccine. This specimen consisted of peripheral blood, obtained 28 days after the second AZD1222 dose. The J gene is TRBJ1-6, the V gene TRBV2, with 10 bases lining up with TRBD1. The CDR3 bases are TGTGCCAGCAGGGGACAGGGGTACTCACCCCTCCACTTT. This gives the protein CASRGQGYSPLHF.